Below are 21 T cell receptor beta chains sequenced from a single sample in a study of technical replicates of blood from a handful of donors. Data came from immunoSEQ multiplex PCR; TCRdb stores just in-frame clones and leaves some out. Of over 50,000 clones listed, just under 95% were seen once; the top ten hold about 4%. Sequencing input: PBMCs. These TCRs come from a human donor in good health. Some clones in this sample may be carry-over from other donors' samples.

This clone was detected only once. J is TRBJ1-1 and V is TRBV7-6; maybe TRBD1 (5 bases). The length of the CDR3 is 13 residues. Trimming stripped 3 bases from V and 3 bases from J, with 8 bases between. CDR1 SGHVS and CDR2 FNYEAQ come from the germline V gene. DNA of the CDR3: TGTGCCAGCAGCTTTGGGGGGGACACTGAAGCTTTCTTT. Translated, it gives CASSFGGDTEAFF. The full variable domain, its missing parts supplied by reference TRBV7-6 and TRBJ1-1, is GAGVSQSPRYKVTKRGQDVALRCDPISGHVSLYWYRQALGQGPEFLTYFNYEAQQDKSGLPNDRFSAERPEGSISTLTIQRTEQRDSAMYRCASSFGGDTEAFFGQGTRLTVV.

CDR3 DNA: TGTGCCAGCAGCTTGGACACATCCTACGAGCAGTACTTC. Its translation: CASSLDTSYEQYF. The chain combines TRBV11-2 with TRBJ2-7, with a tentative D call TRBD1 (5 bases). CDR1 and CDR2 (germline): SGHAT, FQNNGV. This CDR3 region has 13 residues. With 3 bases removed from V and 1 base from J, the gap between germline ends came to 7 bases.

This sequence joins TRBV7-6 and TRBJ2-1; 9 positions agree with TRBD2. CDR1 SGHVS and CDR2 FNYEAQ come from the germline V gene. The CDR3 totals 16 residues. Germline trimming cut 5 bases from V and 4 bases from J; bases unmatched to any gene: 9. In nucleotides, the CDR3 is TGTGCCAGCAGCCCCCGGACTAGCGTAATTTACAATGAGCAGTTCTTC. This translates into CASSPRTSVIYNEQFF.

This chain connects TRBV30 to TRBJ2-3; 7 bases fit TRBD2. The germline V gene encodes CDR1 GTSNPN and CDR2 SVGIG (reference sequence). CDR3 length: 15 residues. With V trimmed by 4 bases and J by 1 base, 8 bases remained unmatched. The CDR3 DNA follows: TGTGCCTGGACCCGCCGGGCGGGAGGCACAGATACGCAGTATTTT. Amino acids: CAWTRRAGGTDTQYF.

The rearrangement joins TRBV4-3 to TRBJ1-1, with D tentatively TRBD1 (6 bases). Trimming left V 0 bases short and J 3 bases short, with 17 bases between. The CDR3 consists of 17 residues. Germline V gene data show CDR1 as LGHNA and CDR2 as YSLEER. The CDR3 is CASSQDQGQMLYTEAFF. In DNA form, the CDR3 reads TGCGCCAGCAGCCAAGATCAGGGGCAGATGCTCTACACTGAAGCTTTCTTT.

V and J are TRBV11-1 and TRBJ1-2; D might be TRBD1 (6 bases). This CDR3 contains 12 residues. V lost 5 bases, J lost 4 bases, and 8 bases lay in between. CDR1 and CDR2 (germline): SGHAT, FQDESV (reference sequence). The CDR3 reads CASSDRTYGYTF. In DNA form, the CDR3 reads TGTGCCAGCAGCGACAGGACCTATGGCTACACCTTC.

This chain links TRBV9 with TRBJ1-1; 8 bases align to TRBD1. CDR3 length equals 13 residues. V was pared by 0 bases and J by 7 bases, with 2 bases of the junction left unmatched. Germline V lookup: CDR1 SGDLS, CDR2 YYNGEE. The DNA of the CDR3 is TGTGCCAGCAGCGTAGCAGACAGGGGTGAAGCTTTCTTT. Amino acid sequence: CASSVADRGEAFF. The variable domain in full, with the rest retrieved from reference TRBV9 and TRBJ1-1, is DSGVTQTPKHLITATGQRVTLRCSPRSGDLSVYWYQQSLDQGLQFLIQYYNGEERAKGNILERFSAQQFPDLHSELNLSSLELGDSALYFCASSVADRGEAFFGQGTRLTVV.

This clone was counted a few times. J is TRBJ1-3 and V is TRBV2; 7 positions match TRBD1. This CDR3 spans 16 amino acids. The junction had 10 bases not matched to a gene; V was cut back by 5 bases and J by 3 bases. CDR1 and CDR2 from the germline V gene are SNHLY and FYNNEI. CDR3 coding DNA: TGTGCCAGCAGTAAAACCGACAGGGTAAATGGAAACACCATATATTTT. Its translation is CASSKTDRVNGNTIYF. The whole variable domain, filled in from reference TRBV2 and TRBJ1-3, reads EPEVTQTPSHQVTQMGQEVILRCVPISNHLYFYWYRQILGQKVEFLVSFYNNEISEKSEIFDDQFSVERPDGSNFTLKIRSTKLEDSAMYFCASSKTDRVNGNTIYFGEGSWLTVV.

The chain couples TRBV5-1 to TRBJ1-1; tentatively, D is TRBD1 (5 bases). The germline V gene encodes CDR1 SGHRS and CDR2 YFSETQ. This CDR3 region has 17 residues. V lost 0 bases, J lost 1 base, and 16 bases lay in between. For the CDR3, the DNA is TGCGCCAGCAGCTTGGAGGGGCTCGGGTTATGGAACACTGAAGCTTTCTTT. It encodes CASSLEGLGLWNTEAFF.

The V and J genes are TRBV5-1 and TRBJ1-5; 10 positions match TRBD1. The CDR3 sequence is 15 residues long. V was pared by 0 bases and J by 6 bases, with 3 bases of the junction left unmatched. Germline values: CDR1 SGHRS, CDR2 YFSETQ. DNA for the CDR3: TGCGCCAGCAGCTTGGGTGGGACAGGGGTTCAGCCCCAGCATTTT. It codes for CASSLGGTGVQPQHF.

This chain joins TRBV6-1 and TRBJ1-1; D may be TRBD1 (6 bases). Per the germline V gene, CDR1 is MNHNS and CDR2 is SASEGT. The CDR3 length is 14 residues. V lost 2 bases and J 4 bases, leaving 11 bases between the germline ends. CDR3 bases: TGTGCCAGCAGTGAATGGGGGCAAACCACTGAAGCTTTCTTT. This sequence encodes CASSEWGQTTEAFF.

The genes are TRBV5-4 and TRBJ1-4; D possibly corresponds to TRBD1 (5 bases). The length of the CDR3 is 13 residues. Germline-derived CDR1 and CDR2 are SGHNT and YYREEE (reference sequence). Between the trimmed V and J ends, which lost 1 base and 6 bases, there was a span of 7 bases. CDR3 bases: TGTGCCAGCAGCTTGCTGGGGCATGAAAAACTGTTTTTT. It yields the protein CASSLLGHEKLFF. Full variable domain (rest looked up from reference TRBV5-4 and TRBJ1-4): ETGVTQSPTHLIKTRGQQVTLRCSSQSGHNTVSWYQQALGQGPQFIFQYYREEENGRGNFPPRFSGLQFPNYSSELNVNALELDDSALYLCASSLLGHEKLFFGSGTQLSVL.

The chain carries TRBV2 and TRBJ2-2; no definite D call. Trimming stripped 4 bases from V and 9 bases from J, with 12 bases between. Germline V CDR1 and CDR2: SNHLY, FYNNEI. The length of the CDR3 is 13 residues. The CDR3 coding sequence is TGTGCCAGCAGTGCCCCCCTGGGCCGGGAGCTGTTTTTT. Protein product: CASSAPLGRELFF.

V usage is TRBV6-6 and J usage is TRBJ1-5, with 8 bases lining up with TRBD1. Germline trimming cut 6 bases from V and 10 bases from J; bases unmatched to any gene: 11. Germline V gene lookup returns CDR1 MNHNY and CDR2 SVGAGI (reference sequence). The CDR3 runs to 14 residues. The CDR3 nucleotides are TGTGCCAGCAGAGCAGGGGGCGCGGGTCCACCCCAGCATTTT. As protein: CASRAGGAGPPQHF.

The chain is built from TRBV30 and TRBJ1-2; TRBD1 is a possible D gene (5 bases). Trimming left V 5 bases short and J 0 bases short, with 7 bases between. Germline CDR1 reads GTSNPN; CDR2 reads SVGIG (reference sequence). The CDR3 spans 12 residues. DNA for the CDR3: TGTGCCTGGTTCAGGGCTAACTATGGCTACACCTTC. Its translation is CAWFRANYGYTF.

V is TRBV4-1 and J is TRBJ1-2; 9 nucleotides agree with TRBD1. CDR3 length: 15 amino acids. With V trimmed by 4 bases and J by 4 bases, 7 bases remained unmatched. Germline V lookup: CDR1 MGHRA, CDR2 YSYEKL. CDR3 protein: CASSRDRVGTYGYTF. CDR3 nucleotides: TGCGCCAGCAGCCGGGACAGGGTGGGGACCTATGGCTACACCTTC.

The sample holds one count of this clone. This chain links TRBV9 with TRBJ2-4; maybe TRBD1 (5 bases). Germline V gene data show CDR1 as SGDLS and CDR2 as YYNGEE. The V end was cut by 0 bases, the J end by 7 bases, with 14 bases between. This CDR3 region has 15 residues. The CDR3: CASSVGPGRVNIQYF. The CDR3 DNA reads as TGTGCCAGCAGCGTAGGGCCGGGCAGGGTGAACATTCAGTACTTC.

CDR3 DNA: TGTGCCAGCAGTGGGAGGAGGGCTAGCACAGATACGCAGTATTTT. This encodes CASSGRRASTDTQYF. The chain carries TRBV2 and TRBJ2-3; D possibly corresponds to TRBD2 (6 bases). The CDR3 has 15 residues. Germline CDR1 reads SNHLY; CDR2 reads FYNNEI. V lost 4 bases, J lost 0 bases, and 11 bases lay in between.

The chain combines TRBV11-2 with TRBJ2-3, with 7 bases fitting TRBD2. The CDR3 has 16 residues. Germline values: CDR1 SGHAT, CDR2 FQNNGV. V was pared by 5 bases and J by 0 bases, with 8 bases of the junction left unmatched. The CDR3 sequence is CASSTPPGLSTDTQYF. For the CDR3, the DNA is TGTGCCAGCAGCACTCCGCCGGGACTAAGCACAGATACGCAGTATTTT.

The CDR3 nucleotides read TGTGCCAGTTACCAGGACAAGAACACTGAAGCTTTCTTT. Translation gives CASYQDKNTEAFF. V gene TRBV19 combines with J gene TRBJ1-1; possibly TRBD1 for D (5 bases). V lost 8 bases to trimming and J lost 1 base, with 11 bases between them. This CDR3 is built from 13 residues. The V gene's germline CDR1 is LNHDA and CDR2 SQIVND (reference sequence).

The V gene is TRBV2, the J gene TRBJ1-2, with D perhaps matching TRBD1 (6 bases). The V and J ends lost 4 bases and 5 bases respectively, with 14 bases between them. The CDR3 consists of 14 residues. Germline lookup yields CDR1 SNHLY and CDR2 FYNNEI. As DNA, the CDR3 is TGTGCCAGCAGTGGGCAGGGGACGATTTATGGCTACACCTTC. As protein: CASSGQGTIYGYTF.